The 5 T cell receptor beta chains presented below share a single source sample, sequenced in a study of cytomegalovirus exposure and HLA in healthy donors. 13 Jbeta primers and 60 Vbeta primers were used for the PCR. Profiled with immunoSEQ multiplex PCR; TCRdb holds only in-frame clones, not every one. The data show around 140,000 clones, and the top ten clones hold 0.96%. Sequencing was carried out using PBMCs. The receptors derive from a male donor in good health and CMV-seronegative.

The CDR3 region has the DNA TGCGCCAGCAGCTCGATCGGGACTGAAGAGACCCAGTACTTC. Its translation is CASSSIGTEETQYF. The gene calls are TRBV5-1 and TRBJ2-5; D may be TRBD2 (6 bases). Trimming took 3 bases from V and 3 from J, leaving 12 bases between them. The CDR3 has 14 amino acids. Germline V gene sequence: CDR1 SGHRS, CDR2 YFSETQ.

The gene calls are TRBV11-3 and TRBJ1-1; D remains unclear. Trimming left V 5 bases short and J 5 bases short, with 15 bases between. The CDR3 is made up of 14 amino acids. CDR1 is SGHNT, CDR2 YENEEA, per germline. The CDR3 loop reads CASSKGGAGTEAFF. In DNA form, the CDR3 reads TGTGCCAGCAGCAAAGGCGGAGCGGGGACTGAAGCTTTCTTT.

V gene TRBV29-1 combines with J gene TRBJ2-1; tentatively, D is TRBD1 (5 bases). This CDR3 has 14 amino acids. V lost 6 bases to trimming and J lost 6 bases, with 18 bases between them. CDR1 and CDR2 (germline): SQVTM, ANQGSEA. In DNA form, the CDR3 reads TGCAGCGTCCCACCCCGGACAAGCATCAATGAGCAGTTCTTC. This encodes CSVPPRTSINEQFF.

The CDR3 spells CAWSVGLAGVNTGELFF. The DNA of the CDR3 is TGTGCCTGGAGTGTGGGACTAGCGGGGGTGAACACCGGGGAGCTGTTTTTT. The chain joins TRBV30 to TRBJ2-2; 14 bases map to TRBD2. CDR3 length: 17 amino acids. J gave up 1 base and V 0 bases, and 1 base lay outside the gene matches. Germline values: CDR1 GTSNPN, CDR2 SVGIG (reference sequence).

This sequence joins TRBV5-1 and TRBJ1-2, with 8 bases lining up with TRBD1. The germline V gene encodes CDR1 SGHRS and CDR2 YFSETQ. The CDR3 loop spans 15 amino acids. V lost 0 bases, J lost 1 base, and 2 bases stayed unmatched. The CDR3 protein is CASSLGQGINYGYTF. DNA for the CDR3: TGCGCCAGCAGCTTGGGACAGGGGATTAACTATGGCTACACCTTC.